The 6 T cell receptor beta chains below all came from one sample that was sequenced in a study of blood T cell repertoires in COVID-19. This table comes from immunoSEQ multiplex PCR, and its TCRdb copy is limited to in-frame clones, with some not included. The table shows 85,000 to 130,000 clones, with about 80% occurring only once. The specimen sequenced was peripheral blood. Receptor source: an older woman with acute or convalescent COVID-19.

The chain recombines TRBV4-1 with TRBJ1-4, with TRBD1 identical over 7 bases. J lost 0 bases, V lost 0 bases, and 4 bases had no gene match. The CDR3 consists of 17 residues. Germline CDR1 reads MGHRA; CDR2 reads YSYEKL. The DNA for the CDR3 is TGCGCCAGCAGCCAAGATGGGCAGGGGGCAACTAATGAAAAACTGTTTTTT. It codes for CASSQDGQGATNEKLFF.

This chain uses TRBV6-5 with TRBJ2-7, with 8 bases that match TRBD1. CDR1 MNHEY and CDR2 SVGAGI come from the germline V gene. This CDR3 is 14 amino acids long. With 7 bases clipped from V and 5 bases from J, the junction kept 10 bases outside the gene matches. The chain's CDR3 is CASTQAAGGDEQYF. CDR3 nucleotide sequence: TGTGCCAGCACCCAAGCGGCAGGGGGCGACGAGCAGTACTTC.

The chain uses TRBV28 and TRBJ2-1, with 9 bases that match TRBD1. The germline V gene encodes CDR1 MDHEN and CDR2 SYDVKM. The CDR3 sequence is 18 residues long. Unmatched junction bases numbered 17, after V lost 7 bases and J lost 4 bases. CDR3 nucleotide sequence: TGTGCCAGCACCCCCACCCCGGGACAGGGTGGTGGGTACAATGAGCAGTTCTTC. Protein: CASTPTPGQGGGYNEQFF.

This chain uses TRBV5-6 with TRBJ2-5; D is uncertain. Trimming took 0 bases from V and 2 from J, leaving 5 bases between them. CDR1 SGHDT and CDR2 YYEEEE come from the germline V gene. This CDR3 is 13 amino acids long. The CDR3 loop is CASSLELQETQYF. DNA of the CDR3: TGTGCCAGCAGCTTGGAACTTCAAGAGACCCAGTACTTC.

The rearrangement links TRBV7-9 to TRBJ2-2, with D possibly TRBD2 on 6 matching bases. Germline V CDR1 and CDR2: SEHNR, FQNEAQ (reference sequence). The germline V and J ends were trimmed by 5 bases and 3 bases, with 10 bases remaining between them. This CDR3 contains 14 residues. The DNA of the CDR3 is TGTGCCAGCAGCCTCGGGAGCGACACCGGGGAGCTGTTTTTT. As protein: CASSLGSDTGELFF.

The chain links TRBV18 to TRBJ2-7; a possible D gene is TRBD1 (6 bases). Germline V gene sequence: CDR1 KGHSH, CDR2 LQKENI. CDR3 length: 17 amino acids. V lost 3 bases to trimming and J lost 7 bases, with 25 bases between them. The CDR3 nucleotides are TGTGCCAGCTCACCCAACCTCCCGCAGGGGAGAGTGAGAGAGCAGTACTTC. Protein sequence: CASSPNLPQGRVREQYF. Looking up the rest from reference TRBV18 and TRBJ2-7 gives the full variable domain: NAGVMQNPRHLVRRRGQEARLRCSPMKGHSHVYWYRQLPEEGLKFMVYLQKENIIDESGMPKERFSAEFPKEGPSILRIQQVVRGDSAAYFCASSPNLPQGRVREQYFGPGTRLTVT.